This section outlines one TCR beta chain sequence together with its context. Its antigen remains unknown. The sample is drawn from a study of cytomegalovirus exposure and HLA in healthy donors. Study background: There were about 85 million unique TCRs (from HLA-typed donors) in an early data release. Study-wide results and caveats: Most TCR sequences were rare, but some public TCRs occurred in many donors. CMV serostatus stood as the only immune exposure information on hand.

It was with 60 Vbeta and 13 Jbeta primers that the PCR ran. TCRdb keeps only in-frame clones here, not all; method: immunoSEQ multiplex PCR. The sample consists of about 160,000 clones, about 64% of them appearing once. The CDR3 length is 10 residues. Germline assignment: CDR1 DFQATT and CDR2 SNEGSKA (reference sequence). V was trimmed by 2 bases and J by 7 bases, leaving 6 bases between them. This chain links TRBV20-1 with TRBJ2-7; the D gene is possibly TRBD2 (5 bases). Sequences were obtained from PBMCs. The TCR originated in a woman in her sixties in good health and CMV-seropositive. The CDR3 DNA sequence: TGCAGTGCTAGAAGGGAGGAGCAGTACTTC. It codes for CSARREEQYF.